This T cell receptor beta chain was obtained from a study of T cells in women clearing cervical HPV infection listed by TCRdb under 2018. Study-level background: Cases were 20 to 25 women with histologically confirmed HPV16-related CIN3 or worse, including a couple of invasive cancers. The parent cohort enrolled about 10,000 women aged 18 or older in Guanacaste, Costa Rica, during about 1993 to 1995 and followed them for around 7 years. Quality controls consisted of five blinded duplicates per group, for a total of about 60 samples made up of around 50 participants and roughly ten replicates. Cases were matched to controls by age within five years and by the year the sample was collected. Blood from cases was collected at the visit at which the lesion was first identified, whereas blood from controls was collected once infection was no longer detected. For cases, the median interval between lesion detection and blood sampling was roughly 150 days, with an interquartile range of roughly 80 to 230 days. A median age of approximately 30 years was observed in cases versus around 40 in controls, and no significant differences in baseline characteristics were found. Because only a few women had HLA typing data, the possibility that HLA type acted as a confounder could not be ruled out. The controls were 25 to 30 women whose single incident HPV16 infection cleared within 12 months with no development of precancer or cancer. An exploratory proof-of-principle case-control study, nested within the Guanacaste HPV Natural History Study in Costa Rica, was conducted to compare TCR repertoires across cervical HPV16 outcomes. Study-wide findings and limitations: Because the number of T cells per sample was unknown, the richness differences could reflect varying T-cell content rather than repertoire biology. Cases had lower TRBV6-7 relative abundance than controls (0.11% versus 0.16%; Bonferroni P = 0.0008). Because of the cross-sectional design, the study could not determine whether the associations came before infection or resulted from infection, and neither effector/memory subsets nor HPV-specific T cells were isolated. CIN3+ cases had significantly higher TCR repertoire richness than controls across sequencing depths, but evenness did not differ between the groups. Random forest classifiers that combined richness and V gene abundances separated cases from controls with an estimated AUC of under 0.85.

Every participant had a single incident cervical HPV16 infection, and women with prevalent HPV16 infections were excluded. Cervical HPV DNA was detected by MY09/MY11 PCR, and genotyping was performed by dot-blot hybridization. Fifteen mL of heparinized blood were centrifuged, and the buffy coat was aliquoted, frozen at -30°C, then stored at -80°C. QIAGEN kits were used to extract genomic DNA from the buffy coat specimens. TCR beta CDR3 regions were amplified by multiplex PCR from an average of roughly 1,200 ng genomic DNA per sample using the immunoSEQ assay. Primer bias was corrected in the assay by using a complete synthetic TCR repertoire to establish an amplification baseline. Amplicons were sequenced on the Illumina platform. Regarding the original processing steps: Sequence errors were corrected by clustering with frequency ratios and a modified nearest-neighbor algorithm, and the sequences were then analyzed in the immunoSEQ Analyzer using IMGT gene definitions. At each rarefaction depth, TCR richness and evenness were averaged over 20 rarefaction repeats, and samples with fewer sequences than the depth were excluded. Wilcoxon rank sum tests with FDR correction were used to compare relative abundances of V, D and J genes between the groups. An intraclass correlation of just under 96% for TCR richness and an average of roughly 83% across over 65 gene segments were obtained from the blinded duplicates. Entries here come from immuneACCESS through TCRdb and include only in-frame sequences with V and J called. Some clones fail to appear in such tables; in the studies checked, an unresolved V gene covers under half of the shortfall, and the cause of the remainder is unknown. D and trimming come from the DNA, and the V and J calls and clone size come from that table. The sample's clone listing holds tens of thousands of clones. Approximately 20% of the sample is held by the ten biggest clonotypes.

As to this clone: Its antigen target is currently unknown. Read data end 3 residues before the CDR3 end; the end is taken from the germline J gene.

The CDR3 runs 15 amino acids, cysteine and phenylalanine included. The CDR3 was read in part: 36 bases, with the frame set at base 1. The germline V gene sets CDR1 to WSHSY and CDR2 to SAAADI. Trimming at the junction amounts to 0 bases on V and 2 bases on J, and the germline ends lie 8 bases apart. The sequence links TRBV10-2 to TRBJ1-3; possibly the D gene is TRBD1, per 5 matching bases. Sequenced input: blood buffy coat. The sequence was obtained from a woman aged 18-69 years with a cervical HPV16 infection that either progressed to CIN3+ or cleared (not recorded which). CDR3 region: CASSESRGAGNTIYF. The part of the CDR3 DNA that was read is TGCGCCAGCAGTGAGTCGAGAGGGGCTGGAAACACC.